This record concerns one T cell receptor (beta chain) sequence. The antigen is undetermined. Just one base apart from a much larger clone, this may be a read error. The entry originates in a study of early T cells in non-severe SARS-CoV-2 infection. Across the study: The authors sequenced bulk RNA from unsorted whole blood, leaving chains unpaired. Study-level points and caveats: Lookups in VDJdb leaned toward anti-spike CD8 responses and missed private and CD4 specificities.

TCRdb reanalysed the 5' RACE reads using MiXCR and keeps one entry per CDR3 protein. In the table there are approximately 47,000 distinct CDR3 sequences, over 8% of which are singletons. The CDR3 has 14 amino acids. The TCR comes from an adult who was a healthcare worker with PCR-confirmed SARS-CoV-2 infection or an uninfected control (not recorded which). The genes are TRBV12-3 or TRBV12-4 and TRBJ2-7, with TRBD1 matching over 9 bases. The sequences come from whole blood, collected at baseline. CDR3 amino acids: CASSLGTGRYGQYF. CDR3 nucleotide sequence: TGTGCCAGCAGTTTGGGGACAGGGAGGTACGGGCAGTACTTC.